This T cell receptor beta chain appears in the sequencing data of a study of CD8 T cells in ankylosing spondylitis. Study-level results: Certain motif variants had earlier been reported in reactive arthritis synovial fluid and blood. Blood of patients with ankylosing spondylitis appeared to be characterized by a TCR beta motif of several highly homologous variants.

TCRdb redid the calling of the 5' RACE reads with MiXCR, one entry per CDR3 protein. The table shows fewer than 750,000 distinct CDR3 sequences, with around 19% occurring only once. This clonotype has a handful of counts. Its cognate antigen is unknown. The germline V gene has CDR1 SGHVS and CDR2 FQNEAQ. The V end was cut by 5 bases, the J end by 0 bases, with 11 bases between. CDR3 length: 15 residues. The sequence came from a male donor with ankylosing spondylitis. The rearrangement joins TRBV7-8 to TRBJ1-3; D gene ambiguous. The sequencing sample was made of blood, either unsorted or a sorted T cell fraction (not recorded which). The CDR3 protein is CASSLPGASGNTIYF. CDR3 coding DNA: TGTGCCAGCAGCCTACCCGGCGCCTCTGGAAACACCATATATTTT. Combining the CDR3 with reference TRBV7-8 and TRBJ1-3 gives the whole variable domain GAGVSQSPRYKVAKRGQDVALRCDPISGHVSLFWYQQALGQGPEFLTYFQNEAQLDKSGLPSDRFFAERPEGSVSTLKIQRTQQEDSAVYLCASSLPGASGNTIYFGEGSWLTVV.